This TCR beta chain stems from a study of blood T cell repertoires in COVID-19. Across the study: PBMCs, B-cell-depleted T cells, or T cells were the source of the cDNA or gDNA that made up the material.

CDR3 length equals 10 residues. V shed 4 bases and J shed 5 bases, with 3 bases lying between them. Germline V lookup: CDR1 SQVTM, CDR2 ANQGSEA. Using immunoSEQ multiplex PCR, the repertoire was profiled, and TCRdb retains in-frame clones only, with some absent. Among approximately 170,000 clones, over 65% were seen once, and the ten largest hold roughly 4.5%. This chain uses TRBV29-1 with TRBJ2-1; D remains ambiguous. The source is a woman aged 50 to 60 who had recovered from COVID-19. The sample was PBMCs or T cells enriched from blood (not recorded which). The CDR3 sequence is CSVGHNEQFF. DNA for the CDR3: TGCAGCGTTGGGCACAATGAGCAGTTCTTC.